One and the same sample provided the 13 T cell receptor beta chains below, sequenced in a study of cytomegalovirus exposure and HLA in healthy donors. Primers for the PCR totalled 60 Vbeta and 13 Jbeta. Profiled with immunoSEQ multiplex PCR; TCRdb holds only in-frame clones, not every one. The profile covers more than 100,000 clones, with 79% appearing a single time and less than 1.1% taken by the ten largest. Sequencing used PBMCs. These receptor sequences come from a male donor in good health and CMV-seronegative.

This chain links TRBV27 with TRBJ2-7, with TRBD2 matching 8 bases. After removal of 5 bases from V and 0 bases from J, the junction contained 6 bases not matched to a gene. CDR1 is MNHEY and CDR2 is SMNVEV in the germline V gene (reference sequence). This CDR3 region has 15 residues. CDR3 sequence reads: CASSVSGGSSYEQYF. CDR3 sequence (DNA): TGTGCCAGCAGTGTCAGCGGGGGAAGCTCCTACGAGCAGTACTTC.

CDR3 sequence reads: CASSLLGGAGGPADTQYF. In DNA, the CDR3 is TGTGCCAGCAGCTTATTGGGCGGAGCGGGGGGGCCGGCAGATACGCAGTATTTT. The rearrangement links TRBV7-2 to TRBJ2-3; 10 bases line up with TRBD2. V shed 2 bases and J 4 bases; nucleotides not matched to a gene: 12. The germline V gene has CDR1 SGHTA and CDR2 FQGNSA. CDR3 length: 18 amino acids.

This clone was seen a handful of times. This chain connects TRBV4-3 to TRBJ1-2; D call uncertain. The CDR3 spans 14 residues. Germline V gene data show CDR1 as LGHNA and CDR2 as YSLEER. V was pared by 0 bases and J by 5 bases, with 10 bases between. The CDR3 reads CASSQDREVYGYTF. The CDR3, as DNA: TGCGCCAGCAGCCAAGATAGAGAAGTGTATGGCTACACCTTC.

Comment on this clone: At one end, the junction sequence differs from germline, possibly due to a read error. This rearrangement joins TRBV5-8 to TRBJ2-5; the match to TRBD2 covers 11 bases. In germline, CDR1 is SGHTS, CDR2 YDEGEE. The CDR3 loop spans 17 amino acids. This CDR3 reads CASSPYLAGGVQETQYF. The CDR3 bases are TGCGCCAGCAGCCCTTACCTAGCGGGGGGAGTCCAAGAGACCCAGTACTTC.

The chain employs TRBV19 and TRBJ2-7; 9 bases line up with TRBD1. This CDR3 comprises 14 residues. With V trimmed by 3 bases and J by 5 bases, 5 bases remained unmatched. Germline CDR1 reads LNHDA; CDR2 reads SQIVND (reference sequence). The CDR3 region is CASSMGQGEDEQYF. In DNA form, the CDR3 reads TGTGCCAGTAGTATGGGACAGGGTGAAGACGAGCAGTACTTC.

The count of this clone is one. The rearrangement uses TRBV4-2 and TRBJ1-2, with D possibly TRBD1 on 5 matching bases. The V end was cut by 3 bases, the J end by 6 bases, with 17 bases between. Germline values: CDR1 LGHNA, CDR2 YNFKEQ. The CDR3 has 15 residues. The CDR3 DNA reads as TGTGCCAGCAGCCAGTTTCTTCAGGGATCGGATGGCTACACCTTC. Protein product: CASSQFLQGSDGYTF.

The chain uses TRBV11-3 and TRBJ2-3, with 13 bases lining up with TRBD2. V was clipped by 4 bases and J by 0 bases; unmatched bases: 1. CDR1 is SGHNT and CDR2 is YENEEA in the germline V gene. The CDR3 consists of 16 residues. CDR3: CASSSGLAGSTDTQYF. CDR3 nucleotides: TGTGCCAGCAGCTCGGGACTAGCGGGGAGCACAGATACGCAGTATTTT.

The genes are TRBV7-9 and TRBJ2-1; D is unclear. This CDR3 comprises 13 residues. V was cut by 5 bases and J by 8 bases, with 13 bases left in between. Per germline, CDR1 SEHNR and CDR2 FQNEAQ (reference sequence). The CDR3 loop reads CASSARELYEQFF. DNA of the CDR3: TGTGCCAGCAGCGCCCGAGAGTTGTATGAGCAGTTCTTC.

The gene calls are TRBV15 and TRBJ1-2, with a tentative D call TRBD1 (6 bases). Trimming removed 8 bases at V and 6 bases at J, with 16 bases between. Germline V gene sequence: CDR1 LNHNV, CDR2 YYDKDF (reference sequence). There are 13 residues in the CDR3. DNA for the CDR3: TGTGCCACCGGGCGCGGGGAGGGGGATGGCTACACCTTC. It specifies CATGRGEGDGYTF.

This chain connects TRBV2 to TRBJ1-1, with D possibly being TRBD1 (5 bases). Looked up from germline, CDR1 is SNHLY and CDR2 is FYNNEI. The V end was cut by 5 bases, the J end by 5 bases, with 15 bases between. The CDR3 is made up of 14 amino acids. CDR3: CASSFGTAGTEAFF. The CDR3, as DNA: TGTGCCAGCAGTTTCGGGACGGCGGGGACTGAAGCTTTCTTT.

The chain recombines TRBV4-3 with TRBJ2-7, with D perhaps matching TRBD1 (5 bases). Germline V gene data show CDR1 as LGHNA and CDR2 as YSLEER. The CDR3 has 14 amino acids. Trimming removed 1 base from V and 6 bases from J, with 13 bases in between. Written as DNA, the CDR3 is TGCGCCAGCAGCCAAGGCGACAGTTCGGGCGAGCAGTACTTC. This sequence encodes CASSQGDSSGEQYF.

As for this clone: Additional DNA sequences in this sample encode the identical CDR3. The chain recombines TRBV9 with TRBJ2-5; no firm D call. V lost 3 bases and J 1 base, leaving 4 bases between the germline ends. The CDR3 is 12 residues long. The germline V gene has CDR1 SGDLS and CDR2 YYNGEE. The CDR3 sequence: CASSASQETQYF. The CDR3 nucleotides are TGTGCCAGCAGCGCCAGCCAAGAGACCCAGTACTTC.

The gene calls are TRBV4-2 and TRBJ1-3; D call uncertain. In germline, CDR1 is LGHNA, CDR2 YNFKEQ. The CDR3 has 16 amino acids. V lost 0 bases to trimming and J lost 4 bases, with 13 bases between them. The CDR3 DNA reads TGTGCCAGCAGCCAAGAAGGACTAGGGAACGGAAACACCATATATTTT. This translates into CASSQEGLGNGNTIYF.